Reported below is one T cell receptor beta chain. The sample is drawn from a study of blood T cell repertoires in COVID-19. Across the whole study: The United States, Italy and Spain supplied acute and convalescent COVID-19 samples. PBMCs, B-cell-depleted T cells, or T cells provided the cDNA or gDNA that made up the material.

In the original analysis: Amplification of reference gene primers was used by the study to estimate nucleated cell counts. The repertoire was sequenced with immunoSEQ multiplex PCR; TCRdb's copy has only in-frame clones and lacks some. The V and J calls and clone size come from that table; D and trimming were worked out from the DNA. Among 100,000 to 120,000 clones listed, less than 85% were seen once. V trimming: 5 bases; J trimming: 6 bases; junction bases outside the gene matches: 7. Germline CDR1 reads MNHEY; CDR2 reads SVGAGI. This CDR3 is 15 amino acids long. The origin of this receptor is a human donor in a cohort sampled during active COVID-19. Source material: peripheral blood. This chain joins TRBV6-5 and TRBJ2-3; 11 bases align to TRBD2. The CDR3 nucleotides read TGTGCCAGCAGTATCCTAGCGGGGGGTGGTGATACGCAGTATTTT. Its protein product is CASSILAGGGDTQYF.